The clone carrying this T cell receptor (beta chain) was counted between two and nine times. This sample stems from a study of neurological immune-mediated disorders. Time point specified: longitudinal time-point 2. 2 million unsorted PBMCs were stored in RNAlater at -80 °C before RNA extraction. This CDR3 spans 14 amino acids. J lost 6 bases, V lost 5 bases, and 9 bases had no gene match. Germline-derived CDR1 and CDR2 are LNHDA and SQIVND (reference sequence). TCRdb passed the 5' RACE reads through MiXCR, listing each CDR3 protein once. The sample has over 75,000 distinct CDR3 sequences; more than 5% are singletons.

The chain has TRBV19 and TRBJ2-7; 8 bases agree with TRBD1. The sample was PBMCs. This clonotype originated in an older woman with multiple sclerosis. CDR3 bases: TGTGCCAGTAGTGCGTACAGGGGGTTGAGCGAGCAGTACTTC. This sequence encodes CASSAYRGLSEQYF. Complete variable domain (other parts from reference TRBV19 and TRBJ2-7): DGGITQSPKYLFRKEGQNVTLSCEQNLNHDAMYWYRQDPGQGLRLIYYSQIVNDFQKGDIAEGYSVSREKKESFPLTVTSAQKNPTAFYLCASSAYRGLSEQYFGPGTRLTVT.